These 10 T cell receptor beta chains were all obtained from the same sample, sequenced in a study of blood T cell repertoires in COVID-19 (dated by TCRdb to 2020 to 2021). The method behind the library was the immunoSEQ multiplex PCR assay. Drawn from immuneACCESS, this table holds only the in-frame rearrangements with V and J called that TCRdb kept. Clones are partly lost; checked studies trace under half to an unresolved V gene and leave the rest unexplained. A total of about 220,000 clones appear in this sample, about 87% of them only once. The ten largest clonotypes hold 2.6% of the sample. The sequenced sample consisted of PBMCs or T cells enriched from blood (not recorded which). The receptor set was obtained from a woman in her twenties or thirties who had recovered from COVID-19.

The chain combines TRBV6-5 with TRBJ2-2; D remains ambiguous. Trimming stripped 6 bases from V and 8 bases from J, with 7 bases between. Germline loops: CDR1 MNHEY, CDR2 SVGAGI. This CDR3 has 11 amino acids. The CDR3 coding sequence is TGTGCCAGCAGCCCCCTTGGGGAGCTGTTTTTT. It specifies CASSPLGELFF.

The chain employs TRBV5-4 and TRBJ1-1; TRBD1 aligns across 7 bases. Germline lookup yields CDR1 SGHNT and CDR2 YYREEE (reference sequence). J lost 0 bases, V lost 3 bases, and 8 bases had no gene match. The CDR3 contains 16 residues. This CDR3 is CASSSPRDSLNTEAFF. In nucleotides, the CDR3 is TGTGCCAGCAGCTCCCCCCGGGACAGTTTGAACACTGAAGCTTTCTTT.

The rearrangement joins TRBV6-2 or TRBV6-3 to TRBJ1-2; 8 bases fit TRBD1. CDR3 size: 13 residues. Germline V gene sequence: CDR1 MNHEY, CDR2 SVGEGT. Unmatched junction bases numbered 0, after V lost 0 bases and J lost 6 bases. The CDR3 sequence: CASSYSQGDGYTF. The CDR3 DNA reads TGTGCCAGCAGTTACTCACAGGGGGATGGCTACACCTTC.

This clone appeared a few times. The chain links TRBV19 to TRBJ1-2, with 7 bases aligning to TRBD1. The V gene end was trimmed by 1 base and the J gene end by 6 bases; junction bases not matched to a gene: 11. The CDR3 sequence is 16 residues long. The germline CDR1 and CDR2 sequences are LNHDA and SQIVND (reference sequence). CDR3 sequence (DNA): TGTGCCAGTAGTATAGGCCGACAGGGAACTAGAGATGGCTACACCTTC. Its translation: CASSIGRQGTRDGYTF.

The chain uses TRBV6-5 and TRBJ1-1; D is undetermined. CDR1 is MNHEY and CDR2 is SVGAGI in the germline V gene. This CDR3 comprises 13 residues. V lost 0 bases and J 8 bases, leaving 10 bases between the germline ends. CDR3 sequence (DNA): TGTGCCAGCAGTTACTCGAGTCAAGCGGAAGCTTTCTTT. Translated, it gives CASSYSSQAEAFF.

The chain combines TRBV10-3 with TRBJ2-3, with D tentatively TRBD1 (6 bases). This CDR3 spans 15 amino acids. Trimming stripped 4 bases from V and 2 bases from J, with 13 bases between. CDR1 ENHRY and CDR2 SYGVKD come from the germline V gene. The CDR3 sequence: CAISGDTSVTDTQYF. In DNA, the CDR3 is TGTGCCATCAGTGGGGACACTTCGGTCACAGATACGCAGTATTTT.

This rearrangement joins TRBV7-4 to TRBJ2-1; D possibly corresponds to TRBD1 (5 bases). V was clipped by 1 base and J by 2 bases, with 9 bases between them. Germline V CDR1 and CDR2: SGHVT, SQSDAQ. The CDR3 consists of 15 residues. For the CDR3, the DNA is TGTGCCAGCAGCTTAGGCCAGGGTCCCTACAATGAGCAGTTCTTC. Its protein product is CASSLGQGPYNEQFF.

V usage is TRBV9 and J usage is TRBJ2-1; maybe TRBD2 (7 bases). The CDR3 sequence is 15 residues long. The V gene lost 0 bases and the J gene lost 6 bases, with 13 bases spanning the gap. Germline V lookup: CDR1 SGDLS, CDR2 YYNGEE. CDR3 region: CASSVDAGASNEQFF. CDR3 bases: TGTGCCAGCAGCGTAGATGCGGGGGCCTCCAATGAGCAGTTCTTC.

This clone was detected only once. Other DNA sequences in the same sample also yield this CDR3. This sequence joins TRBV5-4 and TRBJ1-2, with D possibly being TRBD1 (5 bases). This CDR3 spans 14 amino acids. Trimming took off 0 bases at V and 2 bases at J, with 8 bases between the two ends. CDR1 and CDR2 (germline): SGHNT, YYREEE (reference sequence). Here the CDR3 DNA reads TGTGCCAGCAGCTTGGATCGGGGGAACTATGGCTACACCTTC. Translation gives CASSLDRGNYGYTF.

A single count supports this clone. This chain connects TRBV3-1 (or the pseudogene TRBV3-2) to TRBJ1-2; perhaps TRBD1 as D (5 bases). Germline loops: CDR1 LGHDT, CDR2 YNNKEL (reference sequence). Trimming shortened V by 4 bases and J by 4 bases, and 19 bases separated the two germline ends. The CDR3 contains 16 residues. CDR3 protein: CASSLRQTLETYGYTF. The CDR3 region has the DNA TGTGCCAGCAGCCTCCGACAGACCTTAGAGACCTATGGCTACACCTTC.